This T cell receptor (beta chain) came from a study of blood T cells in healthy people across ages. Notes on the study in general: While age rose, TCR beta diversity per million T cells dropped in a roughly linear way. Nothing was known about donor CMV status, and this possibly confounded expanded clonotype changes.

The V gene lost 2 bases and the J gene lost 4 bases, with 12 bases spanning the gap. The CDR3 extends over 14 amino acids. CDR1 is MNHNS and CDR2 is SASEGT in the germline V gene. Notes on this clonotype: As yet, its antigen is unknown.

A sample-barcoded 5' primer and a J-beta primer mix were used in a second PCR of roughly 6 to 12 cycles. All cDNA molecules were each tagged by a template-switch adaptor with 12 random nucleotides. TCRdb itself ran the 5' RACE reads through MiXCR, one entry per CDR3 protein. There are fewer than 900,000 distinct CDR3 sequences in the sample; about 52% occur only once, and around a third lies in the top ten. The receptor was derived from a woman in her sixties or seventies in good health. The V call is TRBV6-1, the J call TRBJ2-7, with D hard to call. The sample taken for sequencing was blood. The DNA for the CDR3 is TGTGCCAGCAGTGAATTCACAGCAGATTACGAGCAGTACTTC. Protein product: CASSEFTADYEQYF.